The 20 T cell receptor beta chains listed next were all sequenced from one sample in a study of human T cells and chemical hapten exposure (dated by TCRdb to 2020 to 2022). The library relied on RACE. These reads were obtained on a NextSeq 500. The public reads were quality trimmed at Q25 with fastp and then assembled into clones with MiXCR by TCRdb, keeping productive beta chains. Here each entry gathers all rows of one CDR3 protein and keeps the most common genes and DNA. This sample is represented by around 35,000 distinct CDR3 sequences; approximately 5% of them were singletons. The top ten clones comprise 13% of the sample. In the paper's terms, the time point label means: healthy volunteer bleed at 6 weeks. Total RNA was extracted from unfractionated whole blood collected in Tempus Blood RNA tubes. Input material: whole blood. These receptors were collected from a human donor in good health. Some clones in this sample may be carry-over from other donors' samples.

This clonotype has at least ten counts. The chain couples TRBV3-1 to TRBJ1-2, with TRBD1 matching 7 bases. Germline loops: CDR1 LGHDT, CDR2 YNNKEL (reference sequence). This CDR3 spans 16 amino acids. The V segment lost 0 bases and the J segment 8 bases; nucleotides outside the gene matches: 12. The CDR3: CASSQDGLKGAGGYTF. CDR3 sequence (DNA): TGTGCCAGCAGCCAAGATGGGCTGAAGGGGGCTGGAGGCTACACCTTC. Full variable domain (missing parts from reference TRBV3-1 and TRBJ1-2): DTAVSQTPKYLVTQMGNDKSIKCEQNLGHDTMYWYKQDSKKFLKIMFSYNNKELIINETVPNRFSPKSPDKAHLNLHINSLELGDSAVYFCASSQDGLKGAGGYTFGSGTRLTVV.

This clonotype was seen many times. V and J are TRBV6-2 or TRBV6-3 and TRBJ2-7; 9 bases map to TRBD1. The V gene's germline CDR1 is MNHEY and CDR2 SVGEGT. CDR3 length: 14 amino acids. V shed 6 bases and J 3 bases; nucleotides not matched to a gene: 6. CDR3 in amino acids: CASRGSGQGYEQYF. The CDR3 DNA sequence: TGTGCCAGCAGGGGCTCGGGACAGGGCTACGAGCAGTACTTC.

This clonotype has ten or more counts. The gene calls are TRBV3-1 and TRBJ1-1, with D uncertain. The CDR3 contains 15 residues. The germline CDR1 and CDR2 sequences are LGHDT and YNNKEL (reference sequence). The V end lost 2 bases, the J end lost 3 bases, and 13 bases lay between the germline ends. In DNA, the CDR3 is TGTGCCAGCAGCCAATCCTACACAAGCTACACTGAAGCTTTCTTT. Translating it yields CASSQSYTSYTEAFF.

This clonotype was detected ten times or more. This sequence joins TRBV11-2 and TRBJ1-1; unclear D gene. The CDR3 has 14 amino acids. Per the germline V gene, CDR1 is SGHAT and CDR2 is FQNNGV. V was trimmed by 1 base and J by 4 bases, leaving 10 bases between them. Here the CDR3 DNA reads TGTGCCAGCAGCTTAGCGGCAGCTTCCACTGAAGCTTTCTTT. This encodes CASSLAAASTEAFF.

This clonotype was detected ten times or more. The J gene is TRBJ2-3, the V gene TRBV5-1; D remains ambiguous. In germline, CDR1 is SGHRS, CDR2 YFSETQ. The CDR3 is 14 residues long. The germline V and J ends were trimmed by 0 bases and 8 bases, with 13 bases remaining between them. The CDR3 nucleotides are TGCGCCAGCAGCTTGGAGGATAGTCCATCTACGCAGTATTTT. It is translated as CASSLEDSPSTQYF.

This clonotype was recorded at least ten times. CDR3 residues: CASSEAGTPFNNQPQHF. For the CDR3, the DNA is TGTGCCAGCAGTGAAGCCGGGACACCGTTTAACAATCAGCCCCAGCATTTT. V gene TRBV6-1 combines with J gene TRBJ1-5, with a tentative D call TRBD1 (6 bases). The germline V and J ends were trimmed by 0 bases and 3 bases, with 15 bases remaining between them. In germline, CDR1 is MNHNS, CDR2 SASEGT. The CDR3 extends over 17 amino acids.

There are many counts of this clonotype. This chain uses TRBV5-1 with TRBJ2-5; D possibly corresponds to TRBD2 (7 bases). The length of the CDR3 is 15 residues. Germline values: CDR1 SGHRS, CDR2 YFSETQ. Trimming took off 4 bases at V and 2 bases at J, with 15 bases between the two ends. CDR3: CASSLKGGGQETQYF. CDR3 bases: TGCGCCAGCAGCCTGAAGGGGGGGGGGCAAGAGACCCAGTACTTC.

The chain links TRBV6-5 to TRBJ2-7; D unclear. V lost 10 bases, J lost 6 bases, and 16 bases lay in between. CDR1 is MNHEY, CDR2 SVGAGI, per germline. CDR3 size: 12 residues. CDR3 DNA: TGTGCCACCATCCGGGTTTCCGGCGAGCAGTACTTC. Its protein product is CATIRVSGEQYF.

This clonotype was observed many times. This CDR3 is CASSQSPTGEGNQPQHF. CDR3 in DNA: TGTGCCAGCAGCCAATCCCCCACAGGAGAGGGCAATCAGCCCCAGCATTTT. The genes are TRBV16 and TRBJ1-5; D is perhaps TRBD1 (5 bases). The CDR3 has 17 amino acids. Germline values: CDR1 KGHSY, CDR2 FQNENV. V was pared by 0 bases and J by 2 bases, with 14 bases between. The full variable domain, rest sourced from reference TRBV16 and TRBJ1-5, is GEEVAQTPKHLVRGEGQKAKLYCAPIKGHSYVFWYQQVLKNEFKFLISFQNENVFDETGMPKERFSAKCLPNSPCSLEIQATKLEDSAVYFCASSQSPTGEGNQPQHFGDGTRLSIL.

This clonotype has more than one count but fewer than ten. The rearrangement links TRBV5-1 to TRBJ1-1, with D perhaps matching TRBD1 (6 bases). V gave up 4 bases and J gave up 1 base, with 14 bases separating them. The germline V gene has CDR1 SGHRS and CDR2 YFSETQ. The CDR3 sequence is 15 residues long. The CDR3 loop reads CASSVQGRGNTEAFF. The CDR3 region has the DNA TGCGCCAGCAGCGTACAGGGTAGGGGGAACACTGAAGCTTTCTTT.

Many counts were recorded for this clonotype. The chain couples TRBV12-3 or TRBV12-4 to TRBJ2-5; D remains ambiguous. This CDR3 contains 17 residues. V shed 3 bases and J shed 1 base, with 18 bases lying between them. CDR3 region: CASSFSLGYGFQETQYF. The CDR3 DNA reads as TGTGCCAGCAGTTTCTCCCTCGGATACGGTTTCCAAGAGACCCAGTACTTC.

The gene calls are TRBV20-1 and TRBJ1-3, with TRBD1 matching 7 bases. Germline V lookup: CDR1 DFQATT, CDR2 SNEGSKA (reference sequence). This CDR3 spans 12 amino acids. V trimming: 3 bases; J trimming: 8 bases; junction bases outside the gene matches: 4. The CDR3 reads CSASGQGDTIYF. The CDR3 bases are TGCAGTGCTAGTGGGCAGGGGGACACCATATATTTT.

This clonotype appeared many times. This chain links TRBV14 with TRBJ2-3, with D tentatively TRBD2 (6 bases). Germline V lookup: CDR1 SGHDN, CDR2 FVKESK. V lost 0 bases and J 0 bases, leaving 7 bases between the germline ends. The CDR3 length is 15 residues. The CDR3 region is CASSQDGGSTDTQYF. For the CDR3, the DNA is TGTGCCAGCAGCCAAGATGGAGGGAGCACAGATACGCAGTATTTT. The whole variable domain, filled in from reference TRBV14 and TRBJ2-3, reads EAGVTQFPSHSVIEKGQTVTLRCDPISGHDNLYWYRRVMGKEIKFLLHFVKESKQDESGMPNNRFLAERTGGTYSTLKVQPAELEDSGVYFCASSQDGGSTDTQYFGPGTRLTVL.

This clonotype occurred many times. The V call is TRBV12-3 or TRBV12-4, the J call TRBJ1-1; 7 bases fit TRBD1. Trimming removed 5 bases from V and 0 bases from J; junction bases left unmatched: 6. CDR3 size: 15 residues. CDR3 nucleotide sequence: TGTGCCAGCAGTCCGGGACAGAAAGTGAACACTGAAGCTTTCTTT. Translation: CASSPGQKVNTEAFF.

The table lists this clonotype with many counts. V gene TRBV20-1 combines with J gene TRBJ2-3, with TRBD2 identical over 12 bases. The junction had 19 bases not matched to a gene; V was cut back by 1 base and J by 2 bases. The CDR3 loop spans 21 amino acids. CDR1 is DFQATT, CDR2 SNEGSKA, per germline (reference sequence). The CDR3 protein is CSARVSTPFELAGGPTDTQYF. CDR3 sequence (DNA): TGCAGTGCTAGAGTCTCAACCCCCTTCGAACTAGCGGGAGGCCCCACAGATACGCAGTATTTT.

CDR3 sequence reads: CASRLWQNTEAFF. The CDR3 DNA reads as TGTGCCAGTAGATTGTGGCAGAACACTGAAGCTTTCTTT. The gene calls are TRBV19 and TRBJ1-1; no clear D gene. The CDR3 has 13 amino acids. The germline V gene encodes CDR1 LNHDA and CDR2 SQIVND (reference sequence). V was cut by 6 bases and J by 1 base, with 9 bases left in between.

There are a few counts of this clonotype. This chain's CDR3 is CASSQDTGGTEAFF. CDR3 DNA: TGCGCCAGCAGCCAAGATACGGGGGGCACTGAAGCTTTCTTT. The rearrangement joins TRBV4-1 to TRBJ1-1; tentative D call: TRBD1 (5 bases). CDR3 length equals 14 residues. Germline loops: CDR1 MGHRA, CDR2 YSYEKL. The germline V and J ends were trimmed by 0 bases and 4 bases, with 9 bases remaining between them.

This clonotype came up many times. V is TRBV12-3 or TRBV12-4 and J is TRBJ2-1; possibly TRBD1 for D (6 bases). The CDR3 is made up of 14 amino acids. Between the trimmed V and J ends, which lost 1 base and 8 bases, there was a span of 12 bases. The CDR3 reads CASSLGQGIDEQFF. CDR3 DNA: TGTGCCAGCAGTTTAGGGCAGGGGATCGATGAGCAGTTCTTC.

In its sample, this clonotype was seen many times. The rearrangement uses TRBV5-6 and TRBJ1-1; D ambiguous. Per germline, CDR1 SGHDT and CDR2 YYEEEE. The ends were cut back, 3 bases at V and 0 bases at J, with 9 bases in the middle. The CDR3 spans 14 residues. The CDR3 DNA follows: TGTGCCAGCAGCTCAGGCCCCGTGAACACTGAAGCTTTCTTT. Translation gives CASSSGPVNTEAFF.

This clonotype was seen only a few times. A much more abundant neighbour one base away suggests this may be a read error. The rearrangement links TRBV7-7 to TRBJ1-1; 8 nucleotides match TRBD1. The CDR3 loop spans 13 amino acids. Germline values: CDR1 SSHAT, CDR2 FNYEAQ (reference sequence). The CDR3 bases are TGTGTCAGCAGCTCGGGGACAGGCTCTGAAGCTTTCTTT. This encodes CVSSSGTGSEAFF.